The 5 T cell receptor beta chains in this list originate from one sample, sequenced in a study of T cell repertoires in cytomegalovirus infection (dated by TCRdb to about 2019). Sequencing relied on an Illumina HiSeq 1500. TCRdb reanalyzed the raw reads on its own, using fastp at Q25 for trimming and MiXCR for clone calling, and kept in-frame beta chains. A single entry per CDR3 protein holds the most common genes and DNA from its merged rows. A total of around 180,000 distinct CDR3 sequences appear in this sample, about 28% of them only once. Under 35% of the sample goes to the ten largest clones. The sample consisted of PBMCs. These receptors all come from a human donor in good health (CMV status not recorded). Some clones in this sample may be carry-over from other donors' samples.

This clonotype was seen a few times. V and J are TRBV29-1 and TRBJ1-2; 8 positions agree with TRBD1. The germline V gene encodes CDR1 SQVTM and CDR2 ANQGSEA. After removal of 1 base from V and 6 bases from J, the junction contained 7 bases not matched to a gene. The CDR3 has 14 residues. The CDR3 spells CSVEARAGGDGYTF. For the CDR3, the DNA is TGCAGCGTTGAAGCTCGAGCAGGGGGCGATGGCTACACCTTC.

This clonotype turned up a few times. The V call is TRBV7-2, the J call TRBJ2-3, with D possibly being TRBD2 (6 bases). This CDR3 is 16 amino acids long. Germline V CDR1 and CDR2: SGHTA, FQGNSA. V lost 1 base, J lost 4 bases, and 15 bases lay in between. The CDR3 here is CASSLGRDSFSDTQYF. CDR3 nucleotide sequence: TGTGCCAGCAGCTTAGGAAGGGACTCCTTTTCAGATACGCAGTATTTT.

This clonotype was seen repeatedly, ten times or more. The CDR3 sequence: CASSLALPAGNQPQHF. The CDR3 DNA sequence: TGTGCCAGCAGCTTAGCGCTTCCGGCAGGGAATCAGCCCCAGCATTTT. This chain uses TRBV7-2 with TRBJ1-5; maybe TRBD1 (5 bases). V gave up 0 bases and J gave up 4 bases, with 13 bases separating them. CDR3 length equals 16 residues. The germline V gene has CDR1 SGHTA and CDR2 FQGNSA. The full variable domain, rest sourced from reference TRBV7-2 and TRBJ1-5, is GAGVSQSPSNKVTEKGKDVELRCDPISGHTALYWYRQSLGQGLEFLIYFQGNSAPDKSGLPSDRFSAERTGGSVSTLTIQRTQQEDSAVYLCASSLALPAGNQPQHFGDGTRLSIL.

CDR3 amino acids: CASSQEGMKSEAFF. As DNA, the CDR3 is TGTGCCAGCAGCCAAGAGGGAATGAAGTCTGAAGCTTTCTTT. The rearrangement links TRBV3-1 to TRBJ1-1; no clear D gene. V was clipped by 0 bases and J by 6 bases, with 11 bases between them. This CDR3 region has 14 residues. Looked up from germline, CDR1 is LGHDT and CDR2 is YNNKEL (reference sequence).

The table lists this clonotype with a few counts. The chain joins TRBV5-5 to TRBJ2-7; possible D gene TRBD1, 6 bases. From germline, CDR1 is SGHKS and CDR2 YYEKEE (reference sequence). The CDR3 covers 15 residues. Trimming shortened V by 4 bases and J by 0 bases, and 14 bases separated the two germline ends. CDR3 sequence reads: CASSPRQANSYEQYF. For the CDR3, the DNA is TGTGCCAGCAGCCCTAGACAGGCAAACTCCTACGAGCAGTACTTC.